Detailed here is one T cell receptor beta chain. Its specific antigen is unknown. Nothing much larger sits one base from this clone, and base qualities are not available. Per the publication, the time point label means: peripheral blood 12 weeks after first pembrolizumab dose. Mismatch repair deficiency was established in every enrolled patient by polymerase chain reaction or immunohistochemistry. A few patients who responded to pembrolizumab therapy underwent TCR sequencing. Pembrolizumab PD-1 blockade was prospectively tested in advanced mismatch repair-deficient cancers, regardless of tissue of origin, in the phase II trial. Serial peripheral blood T cell samples were collected before and at multiple times after starting PD-1 blockade. Blood sampling times were expressed in weeks after the first pembrolizumab dose. These data come from a study of PD-1 blockade in mismatch repair-deficient tumors (dated by TCRdb to between 2016 and 2019). Some background on the complete study: The trial enrolled 85 to 100 consecutive patients with roughly twelve mismatch repair-deficient cancer types between late 2013 and September 2016, all previously treated and progressing. Tumor-associated T cell clones were tracked in the peripheral blood of patients responding to PD-1 blockade by deep sequencing of TCR CDR3 regions.

Study-wide findings and limitations: Clones residing in the tumor, which were often undetectable in blood before treatment, expanded quickly after pembrolizumab and then contracted, generally before radiologic responses.

Library method: the immunoSEQ multiplex PCR assay. TCRdb limited this immuneACCESS table to in-frame rearrangements with V and J called. A share of clones is missing; checked studies link under half to unresolved V genes, and the rest is unexplained. The sample yields some 84,000 clones; about 85% were counted once. Around 2.6% of the sample is in the top ten clones. V is clipped by 7 bases and J by 10 bases, and the sequence between their germline boundaries is 18 bases long. The CDR1 and CDR2 encoded by the germline V gene (reference sequence) are SGHKS and YYEKEE. The CDR3 goes from the cysteine to the phenylalanine over 13 residues. Only the CDR3 DNA stays, 39 bases, in frame from base 1.

The chain links TRBV5-5 with TRBJ2-1; TRBD2 is a weak D gene call, 7 bases matching. Source: peripheral blood, taken 12 weeks after starting pembrolizumab. This sequence originates from an adult with mismatch repair-deficient cancer. CDR3 region: CASSWGRGTEQFF. The bases are TGTGCCAGCTCATGGGGGAGGGGGACGGAGCAGTTCTTC.